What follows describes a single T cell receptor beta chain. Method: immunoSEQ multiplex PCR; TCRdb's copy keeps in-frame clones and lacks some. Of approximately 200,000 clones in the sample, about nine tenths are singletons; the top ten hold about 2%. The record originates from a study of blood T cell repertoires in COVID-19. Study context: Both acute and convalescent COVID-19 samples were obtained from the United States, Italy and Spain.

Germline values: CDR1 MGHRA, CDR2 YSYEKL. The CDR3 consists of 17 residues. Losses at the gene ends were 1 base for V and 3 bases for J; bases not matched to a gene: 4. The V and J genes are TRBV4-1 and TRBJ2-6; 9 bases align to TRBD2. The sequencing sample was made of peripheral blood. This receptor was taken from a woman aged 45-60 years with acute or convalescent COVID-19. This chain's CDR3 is CASSQGRGGRGANVLTF. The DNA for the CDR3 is TGCGCCAGCAGCCAAGGGCGGGGGGGCCGTGGGGCCAACGTCCTGACTTTC.